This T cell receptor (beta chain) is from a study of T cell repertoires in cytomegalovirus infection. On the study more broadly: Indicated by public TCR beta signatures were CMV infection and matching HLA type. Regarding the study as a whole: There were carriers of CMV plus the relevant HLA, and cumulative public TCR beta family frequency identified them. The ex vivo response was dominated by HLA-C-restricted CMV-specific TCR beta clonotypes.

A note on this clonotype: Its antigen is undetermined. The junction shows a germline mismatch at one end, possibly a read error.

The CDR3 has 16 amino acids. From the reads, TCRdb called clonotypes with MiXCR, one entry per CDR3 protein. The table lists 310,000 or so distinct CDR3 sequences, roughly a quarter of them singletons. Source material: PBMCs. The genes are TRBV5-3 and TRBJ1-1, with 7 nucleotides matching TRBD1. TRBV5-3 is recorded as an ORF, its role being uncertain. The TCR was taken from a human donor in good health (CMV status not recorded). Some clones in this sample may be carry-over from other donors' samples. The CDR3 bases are TGTGCCAGCAGCTTGGGAAGGGGGCTTGCGTACACTGAAGCTTTCTTT. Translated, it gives CASSLGRGLAYTEAFF.